This entry is about one T cell receptor (beta chain). The data derive from a study of blood T cell repertoires in COVID-19. Study-wide background: Samples representing acute and convalescent COVID-19 were sourced from the United States, Italy and Spain. In each case, the material was cDNA or gDNA derived from T cells, B-cell-depleted T cells, or PBMCs.

Germline-derived CDR1 and CDR2 are MDHEN and SYDVKM. Germline trimming cut 6 bases from V and 4 bases from J; bases unmatched to any gene: 7. CDR3 length equals 14 residues. Original processing methods: Reference gene primer amplification gave nucleated cell count estimates. TCRdb's table, derived via immunoSEQ multiplex PCR, lists solely in-frame clones and lacks some. The DNA gave D and trimming, while V, J and clone size come from that table. Among around 300,000 clones listed, 86% were seen once. Sequencing input: peripheral blood. This chain uses TRBV28 with TRBJ2-7, with TRBD2 matching over 9 bases. The TCR originated in a woman in her thirties who had recovered from COVID-19. DNA for the CDR3: TGTGCCAGCAGAGATAGCGGGAGTATTTACGAGCAGTACTTC. Translation gives CASRDSGSIYEQYF.